The rows below give T cell receptor beta chains drawn from one sample of a study of T-cell memory formation after mild COVID-19. TCRdb re-called the 5' RACE reads with MiXCR, one entry per CDR3 protein. The sample contains about 430,000 distinct CDR3 sequences, roughly 18% of which appear only once. Input material: PBMCs or a T cell subset sorted from them (not recorded which). Every receptor here comes from a man aged 18 to 29 who had mild COVID-19 (a few samples of this study predate the infection). Cell type and time point are not known. The CDR3 runs from the conserved cysteine through the conserved F or W. The order of the fields is clone size, V gene, D gene, J gene, CDR3 protein, CDR3 DNA. The D gene is left open where the match is weak. For some rows the clone size is stated as once, few or many, or as a class when expanded; others skip it.

.	TRBV21-1	.	TRBJ2-7	CASSRAGTDSYEQYF	TGTGCCAGCAGCAGGGCTGGGACGGACTCCTACGAGCAGTACTTC
few	TRBV7-2	.	TRBJ1-3	CASTPMTRVFPGNTIYF	TGTGCCAGCACCCCAATGACCAGGGTTTTCCCCGGAAACACCATATATTTT
.	TRBV15	.	TRBJ1-2	CATSSGRNFVGYTF	TGTGCCACCAGCAGCGGCAGAAATTTTGTCGGCTACACCTTC
.	TRBV7-9	.	TRBJ2-2	CASSFAPRGTGELFF	TGTGCCAGCAGCTTTGCCCCGAGGGGCACCGGGGAGCTGTTTTTT
few	TRBV6-2/TRBV6-3	.	TRBJ1-5	CASSYGGYSNQPQHF	TGTGCCAGCAGTTACGGGGGTTATAGCAATCAGCCCCAGCATTTT
few	TRBV12-3/TRBV12-4	TRBD1	TRBJ2-1	CASSPNWTGKNEQFF	TGTGCCAGCAGTCCGAATTGGACAGGTAAAAATGAGCAGTTCTTC
.	TRBV7-2	.	TRBJ2-3	CASSDFSVGSTDTQYF	TGTGCCAGCAGCGACTTTAGCGTGGGATCCACAGATACGCAGTATTTT
.	TRBV13	.	TRBJ2-7	CASSFRQDFSYEQYF	TGTGCCAGCAGCTTTCGCCAGGATTTCTCCTACGAGCAGTACTTC
.	TRBV6-6	.	TRBJ1-3	CASSYPTGASDTIYF	TGTGCCAGCAGTTACCCCACCGGGGCTTCGGACACCATATATTTT
once	TRBV11-2	.	TRBJ1-4	CASSWGADEKLFF	TGTGCCAGCAGCTGGGGGGCCGATGAAAAACTGTTTTTT
many	TRBV12-3/TRBV12-4	.	TRBJ2-1	CASSLTGNEQFF	TGTGCCAGCAGCCTTACAGGCAATGAGCAGTTCTTC
.	TRBV12-3/TRBV12-4	.	TRBJ1-1	CASIVNTEAFF	TGTGCCAGCATCGTGAACACTGAAGCTTTCTTT
few	TRBV3-1	.	TRBJ1-5	CASSHGRRNQPQHF	TGTGCCAGCAGCCACGGACGGCGCAATCAGCCCCAGCATTTT
.	TRBV7-9	TRBD1	TRBJ1-4	CASSPGQGFEKLFF	TGTGCCAGCAGCCCGGGACAGGGATTTGAAAAACTGTTTTTT
.	TRBV5-1	.	TRBJ2-7	CASSLQGSSGEQYF	TGCGCCAGCAGCTTGCAGGGTAGCTCAGGCGAGCAGTACTTC
many	TRBV5-1	.	TRBJ2-2	CASSLDPGLAGELFF	TGCGCCAGCAGCTTGGACCCGGGATTGGCCGGGGAGCTGTTTTTT
.	TRBV18	TRBD1	TRBJ2-7	CASSPFDRGPYEQYF	TGTGCCAGCTCACCCTTCGACAGGGGACCCTACGAGCAGTACTTC
few	TRBV12-5	TRBD1	TRBJ1-1	CASGLGTGVTEAFF	TGTGCTAGTGGTTTGGGCACAGGGGTCACTGAAGCTTTCTTT
few	TRBV28	TRBD1	TRBJ1-2	CASSLAQGAYYGYTF	TGTGCCAGCAGTTTGGCTCAGGGGGCTTACTATGGCTACACCTTC
.	TRBV30	.	TRBJ2-5	CAWSVLGETQYF	TGTGCCTGGAGTGTACTCGGGGAGACCCAGTACTTC
few	TRBV30	.	TRBJ1-1	CAWRRLNTEAFF	TGTGCCTGGAGGAGGTTGAACACTGAAGCTTTCTTT
few	TRBV7-9	.	TRBJ1-5	CASSLSSVRGSSNQPQHF	TGTGCCAGCAGCTTGTCATCTGTTAGGGGTAGTAGCAATCAGCCCCAGCATTTT
.	TRBV6-5	.	TRBJ1-4	CASSPDRRNEKLFF	TGTGCCAGCTCCCCGGACAGACGGAATGAAAAACTGTTTTTT
.	TRBV12-3/TRBV12-4	.	TRBJ2-5	CASSLGVGGTGQETQYF	TGTGCCAGCAGTTTAGGTGTTGGGGGGACTGGGCAAGAGACCCAGTACTTC
.	TRBV7-3	.	TRBJ2-5	CASSLSAKETQYF	TGTGCCAGCAGCTTAAGTGCTAAAGAGACCCAGTACTTC
.	TRBV7-2	.	TRBJ2-2	CASSLAPPWELFF	TGTGCCAGCAGCTTAGCCCCCCCTTGGGAGCTGTTTTTT
few	TRBV27	.	TRBJ1-2	CASSNRGTVYGYTF	TGTGCCAGCAGTAATAGGGGTACTGTATATGGCTACACCTTC
.	TRBV6-5	.	TRBJ2-3	CASSYSARADTQYF	TGTGCCAGCAGTTACTCCGCCCGGGCAGATACGCAGTATTTT
few	TRBV9	.	TRBJ2-1	CASSVGRAGGSYNEQFF	TGTGCCAGCAGCGTAGGAAGAGCGGGTGGCTCCTACAATGAGCAGTTCTTC
.	TRBV4-2	.	TRBJ1-2	CASSQAFPGDYGYTF	TGTGCCAGCAGCCAAGCATTTCCGGGGGACTATGGCTACACCTTC
few	TRBV29-1	TRBD2	TRBJ2-1	CSVEFGGGSYNEQFF	TGCAGCGTTGAGTTTGGCGGGGGCTCCTACAATGAGCAGTTCTTC
few	TRBV6-5	.	TRBJ2-6	CASSHLSGANVLTF	TGTGCCAGCAGTCACCTCTCTGGGGCCAACGTCCTGACTTTC
.	TRBV7-2	TRBD1	TRBJ2-4	CASSRRTGLAKNIQYF	TGTGCCAGCAGTCGAAGGACAGGACTAGCCAAAAACATTCAGTACTTC
.	TRBV4-2	TRBD1	TRBJ1-2	CASSLLQGPDGYTF	TGTGCCAGCAGCCTACTACAGGGGCCGGATGGCTACACCTTC
few	TRBV5-4	.	TRBJ2-1	CASSLFTNNEQFF	TGTGCCAGCAGCTTGTTTACGAACAATGAGCAGTTCTTC
few	TRBV7-8	.	TRBJ1-4	CASSPTQGPAGTNDKLFF	TGTGCCAGCAGCCCCACTCAGGGCCCGGCAGGGACCAATGACAAACTGTTTTTT
.	TRBV21-1	.	TRBJ2-1	CASSKDNRGQGSWNEQFF	TGTGCCAGCAGCAAAGATAACCGAGGACAGGGGAGTTGGAATGAGCAGTTCTTC
few	TRBV7-2	.	TRBJ1-6	CASSSTGLEYNSPLHF	TGTGCCAGCAGCTCAACGGGACTGGAGTATAATTCACCCCTCCACTTT
few	TRBV20-1	.	TRBJ2-3	CSASSHSNTDTQYF	TGCAGTGCTAGTTCGCACTCTAACACAGATACGCAGTATTTT
many	TRBV11-2	TRBD2	TRBJ2-1	CASSLDLWRGGNEQFF	TGTGCCAGCAGCTTAGATCTTTGGCGGGGGGGCAATGAGCAGTTCTTC
.	TRBV6-1	TRBD2	TRBJ2-2	CASTGLADTGELFF	TGTGCCAGCACGGGACTAGCAGACACCGGGGAGCTGTTTTTT
many	TRBV7-2	TRBD1	TRBJ2-1	CASSLGQGDEQFF	TGTGCCAGCAGCTTAGGACAGGGCGATGAGCAGTTCTTC
.	TRBV9	.	TRBJ2-5	CASRGYSGGKETQYF	TGTGCCAGCAGAGGGTATTCCGGCGGGAAAGAGACCCAGTACTTC
many	TRBV6-5	.	TRBJ1-2	CASSRNPVGGGYTF	TGTGCCAGCAGCCGCAATCCTGTGGGGGGGGGCTACACCTTC
.	TRBV3-1	.	TRBJ1-2	CASSRTGSDYGYTF	TGTGCCAGCAGCCGAACAGGGTCCGACTATGGCTACACCTTC
.	TRBV2	TRBD2	TRBJ2-5	CASSEAGPSGGLRETQYF	TGTGCCAGCAGTGAAGCTGGCCCTAGCGGGGGCCTCCGGGAGACCCAGTACTTC
few	TRBV7-3	TRBD2	TRBJ2-1	CASSPGTSGYYNEQFF	TGTGCCAGCAGCCCAGGGACTAGCGGGTATTACAATGAGCAGTTCTTC
.	TRBV4-2	TRBD2	TRBJ2-2	CASSLTSGGVTGELFF	TGTGCCAGCAGCCTTACTAGCGGGGGGGTCACCGGGGAGCTGTTTTTT
.	TRBV4-2	.	TRBJ2-3	CASSQDSGVSTDTQYF	TGTGCCAGCAGCCAAGACTCCGGGGTTAGCACAGATACGCAGTATTTT
.	TRBV4-1	.	TRBJ1-2	CASSQDPTENYGYTF	TGCGCCAGCAGCCAAGACCCGACGGAGAACTATGGCTACACCTTC
.	TRBV5-1	.	TRBJ1-4	CASSFTGSSAEKLFF	TGCGCCAGCAGCTTTACAGGCTCGTCTGCGGAAAAACTGTTTTTT